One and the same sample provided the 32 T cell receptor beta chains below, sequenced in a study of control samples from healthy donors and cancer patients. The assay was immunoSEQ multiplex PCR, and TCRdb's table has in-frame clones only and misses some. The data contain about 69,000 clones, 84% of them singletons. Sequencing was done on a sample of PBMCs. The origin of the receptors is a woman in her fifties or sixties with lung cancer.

The CDR3 protein is CASSPTGGLYEQYF. The CDR3 nucleotides are TGTGCCAGCTCGCCGACAGGGGGCCTATACGAGCAGTACTTC. V and J are TRBV18 and TRBJ2-7, with 10 bases fitting TRBD1. The germline CDR1 and CDR2 sequences are KGHSH and LQKENI. CDR3 length: 14 amino acids. The trim removed 6 bases at V and 4 bases at J, leaving 6 bases unmatched.

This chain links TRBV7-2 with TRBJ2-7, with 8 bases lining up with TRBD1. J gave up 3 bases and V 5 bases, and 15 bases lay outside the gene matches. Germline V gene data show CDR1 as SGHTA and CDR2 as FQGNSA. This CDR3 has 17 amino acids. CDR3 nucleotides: TGTGCCAGCAGCCGTGCCCCTCAGGGGGCTAAGTTCTACGAGCAGTACTTC. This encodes CASSRAPQGAKFYEQYF.

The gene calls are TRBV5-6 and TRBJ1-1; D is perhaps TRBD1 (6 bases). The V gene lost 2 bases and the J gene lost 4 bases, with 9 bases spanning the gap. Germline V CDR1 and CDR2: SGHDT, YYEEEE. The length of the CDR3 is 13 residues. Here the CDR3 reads CASSFRGGTEAFF. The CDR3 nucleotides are TGTGCCAGCAGCTTTAGGGGGGGCACTGAAGCTTTCTTT.

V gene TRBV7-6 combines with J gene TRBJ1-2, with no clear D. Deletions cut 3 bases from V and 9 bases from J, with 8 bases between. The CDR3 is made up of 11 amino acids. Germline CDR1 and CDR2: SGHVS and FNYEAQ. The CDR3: CASSFNQRYTF. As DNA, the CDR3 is TGTGCCAGCAGCTTTAACCAGCGCTACACCTTC.

CDR3 residues: CAWSVQSLANYGYTF. The DNA for the CDR3 is TGTGCCTGGAGTGTACAGAGTCTAGCTAACTATGGCTACACCTTC. This chain links TRBV30 with TRBJ1-2, with no clear D. In germline, CDR1 is GTSNPN, CDR2 SVGIG (reference sequence). There are 15 residues in the CDR3. V was pared by 0 bases and J by 0 bases, with 11 bases between.

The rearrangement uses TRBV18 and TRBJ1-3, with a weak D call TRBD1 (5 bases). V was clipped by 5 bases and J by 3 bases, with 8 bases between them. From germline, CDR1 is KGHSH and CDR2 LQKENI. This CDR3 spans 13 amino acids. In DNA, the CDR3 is TGTGCCAGCTCATCGGGACTTGGAAACACCATATATTTT. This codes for CASSSGLGNTIYF.

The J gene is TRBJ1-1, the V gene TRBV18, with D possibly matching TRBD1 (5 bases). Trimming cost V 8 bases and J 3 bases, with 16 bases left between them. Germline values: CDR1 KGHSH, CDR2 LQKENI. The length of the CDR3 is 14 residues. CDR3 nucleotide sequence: TGTGCCAGCACACGCGGTCTAGGGGACACTGAAGCTTTCTTT. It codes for CASTRGLGDTEAFF.

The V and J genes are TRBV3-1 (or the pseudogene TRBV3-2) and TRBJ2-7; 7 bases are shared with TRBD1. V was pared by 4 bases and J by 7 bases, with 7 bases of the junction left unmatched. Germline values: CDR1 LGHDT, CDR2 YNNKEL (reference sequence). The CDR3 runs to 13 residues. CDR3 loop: CASSPDREREQYF. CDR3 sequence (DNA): TGTGCCAGCAGCCCCGACAGGGAACGGGAGCAGTACTTC.

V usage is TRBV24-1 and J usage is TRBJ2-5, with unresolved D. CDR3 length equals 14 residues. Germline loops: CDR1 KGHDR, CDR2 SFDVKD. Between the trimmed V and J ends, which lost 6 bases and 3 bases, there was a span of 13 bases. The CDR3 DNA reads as TGTGCCACCAGTCCCCGCCATTCTGAAGAGACCCAGTACTTC. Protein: CATSPRHSEETQYF.

CDR3 region: CASSSPPTGGAGNTIYF. For the CDR3, the DNA is TGTGCCAGCAGCTCCCCCCCGACAGGGGGCGCCGGAAACACCATATATTTT. V usage is TRBV21-1 and J usage is TRBJ1-3; the DNA was not compared with TRBD1, the D call given in the table. TRBV21-1 is classified as a pseudogene. The CDR3 spans 17 residues.

The CDR3 sequence: CASRETGERGELFF. As DNA, the CDR3 is TGTGCCAGCAGAGAGACAGGGGAACGCGGGGAGCTGTTTTTT. V and J are TRBV2 and TRBJ2-2, with 8 positions matching TRBD1. Germline-derived CDR1 and CDR2 are SNHLY and FYNNEI. V trimming: 6 bases; J trimming: 7 bases; junction bases outside the gene matches: 7. This CDR3 spans 14 amino acids.

CDR3 DNA sequence: TGTGCCAGCAGTGAAGTCCAGGGAAGTTACAATGAGCAGTTCTTC. Protein: CASSEVQGSYNEQFF. The chain links TRBV6-1 to TRBJ2-1; a weak D match, TRBD1 (5 bases). The ends were cut back, 1 base at V and 4 bases at J, with 11 bases in the middle. The CDR3 covers 15 residues. Germline CDR1 MNHNS, CDR2 SASEGT.

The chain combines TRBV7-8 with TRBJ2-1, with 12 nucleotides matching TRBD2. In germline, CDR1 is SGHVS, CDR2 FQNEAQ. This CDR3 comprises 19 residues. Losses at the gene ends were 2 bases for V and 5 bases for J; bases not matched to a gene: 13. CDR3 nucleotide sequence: TGTGCCAGCAGCTTATGGCGCCTAGCGGGGGGGCAGGGCCACAATGAGCAGTTCTTC. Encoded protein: CASSLWRLAGGQGHNEQFF.

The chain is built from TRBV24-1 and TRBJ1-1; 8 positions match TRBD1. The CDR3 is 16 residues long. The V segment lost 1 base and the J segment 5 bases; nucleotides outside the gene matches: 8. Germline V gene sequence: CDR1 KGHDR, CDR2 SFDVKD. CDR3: CATSDFARTGRTEAFF. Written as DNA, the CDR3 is TGTGCCACCAGTGATTTCGCCCGGACAGGGAGGACTGAAGCTTTCTTT.

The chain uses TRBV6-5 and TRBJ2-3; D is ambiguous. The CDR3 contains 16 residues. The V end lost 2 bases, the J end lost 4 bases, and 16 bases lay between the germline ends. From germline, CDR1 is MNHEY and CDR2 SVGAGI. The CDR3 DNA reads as TGTGCCAGCAGTTACCGCCTGGCCTCCCAGGCAGATACGCAGTATTTT. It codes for CASSYRLASQADTQYF.

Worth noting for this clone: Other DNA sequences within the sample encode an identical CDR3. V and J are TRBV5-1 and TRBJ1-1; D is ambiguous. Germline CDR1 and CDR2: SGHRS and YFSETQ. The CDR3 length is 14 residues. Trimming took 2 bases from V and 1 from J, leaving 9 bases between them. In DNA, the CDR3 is TGCGCCAGCAGCTTACTCGGGCAGAACACTGAAGCTTTCTTT. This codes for CASSLLGQNTEAFF.

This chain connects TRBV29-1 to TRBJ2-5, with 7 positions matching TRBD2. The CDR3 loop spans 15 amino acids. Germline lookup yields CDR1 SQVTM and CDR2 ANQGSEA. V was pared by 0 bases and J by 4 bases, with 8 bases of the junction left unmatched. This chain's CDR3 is CSVEEEGTKRETQYF. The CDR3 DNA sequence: TGCAGCGTTGAAGAGGAGGGGACTAAGAGAGAGACCCAGTACTTC.

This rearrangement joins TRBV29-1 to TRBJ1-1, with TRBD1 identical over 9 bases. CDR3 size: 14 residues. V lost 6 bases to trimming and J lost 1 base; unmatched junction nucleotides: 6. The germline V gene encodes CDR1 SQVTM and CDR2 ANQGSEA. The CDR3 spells CSVAKQGANTEAFF. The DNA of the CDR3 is TGCAGCGTAGCGAAACAGGGGGCGAACACTGAAGCTTTCTTT.

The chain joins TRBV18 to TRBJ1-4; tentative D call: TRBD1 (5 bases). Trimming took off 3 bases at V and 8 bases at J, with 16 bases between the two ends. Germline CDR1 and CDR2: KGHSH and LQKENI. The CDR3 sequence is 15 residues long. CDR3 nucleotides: TGTGCCAGCTCACCGGGGCCCCAAGGGGAGGAAAAACTGTTTTTT. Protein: CASSPGPQGEEKLFF.

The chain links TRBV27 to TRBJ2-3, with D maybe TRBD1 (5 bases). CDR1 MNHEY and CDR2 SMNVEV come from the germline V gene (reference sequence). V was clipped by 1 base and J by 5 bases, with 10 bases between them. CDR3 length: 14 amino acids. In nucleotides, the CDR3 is TGTGCCAGCAGTTTATTCAGGGTGGGAGATACGCAGTATTTT. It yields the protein CASSLFRVGDTQYF.

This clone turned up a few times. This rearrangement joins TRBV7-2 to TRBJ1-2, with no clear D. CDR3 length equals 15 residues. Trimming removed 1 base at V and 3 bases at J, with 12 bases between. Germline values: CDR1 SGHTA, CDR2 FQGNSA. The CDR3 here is CASSLEVSGYYGYTF. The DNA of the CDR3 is TGTGCCAGCAGCTTAGAGGTGTCGGGATACTATGGCTACACCTTC. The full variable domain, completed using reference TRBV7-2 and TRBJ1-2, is GAGVSQSPSNKVTEKGKDVELRCDPISGHTALYWYRQSLGQGLEFLIYFQGNSAPDKSGLPSDRFSAERTGGSVSTLTIQRTQQEDSAVYLCASSLEVSGYYGYTFGSGTRLTVV.

Here the CDR3 DNA reads TGTGCCACCACCTCTTGGGGAGGGTCTAGCACAGATACGCAGTATTTT. Translating gives CATTSWGGSSTDTQYF. The V call is TRBV5-6, the J call TRBJ2-3; 7 bases fit TRBD2. Germline V CDR1 and CDR2: SGHDT, YYEEEE. This CDR3 has 16 amino acids. The V segment lost 9 bases and the J segment 0 bases; nucleotides outside the gene matches: 13.

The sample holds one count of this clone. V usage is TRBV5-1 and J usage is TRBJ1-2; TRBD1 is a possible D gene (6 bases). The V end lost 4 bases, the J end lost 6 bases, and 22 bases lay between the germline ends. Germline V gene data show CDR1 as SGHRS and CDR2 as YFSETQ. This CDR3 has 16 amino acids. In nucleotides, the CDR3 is TGCGCCAGCAGCCCGGGACACGCAACGGGAATGGATGGCTACACCTTC. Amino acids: CASSPGHATGMDGYTF.

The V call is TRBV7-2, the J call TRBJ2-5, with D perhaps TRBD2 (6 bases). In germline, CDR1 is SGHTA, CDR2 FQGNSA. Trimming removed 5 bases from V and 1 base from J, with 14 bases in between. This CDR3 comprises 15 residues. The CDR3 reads CASSLGLLLQETQYF. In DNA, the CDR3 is TGTGCCAGCAGCCTGGGACTGCTTCTCCAAGAGACCCAGTACTTC.

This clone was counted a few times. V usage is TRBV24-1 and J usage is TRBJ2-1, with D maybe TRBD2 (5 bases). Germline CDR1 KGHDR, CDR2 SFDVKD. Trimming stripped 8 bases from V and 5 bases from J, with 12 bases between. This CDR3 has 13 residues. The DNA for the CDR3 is TGTGCCACCAACAAGTACGGGGACAATGAGCAGTTCTTC. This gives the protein CATNKYGDNEQFF.

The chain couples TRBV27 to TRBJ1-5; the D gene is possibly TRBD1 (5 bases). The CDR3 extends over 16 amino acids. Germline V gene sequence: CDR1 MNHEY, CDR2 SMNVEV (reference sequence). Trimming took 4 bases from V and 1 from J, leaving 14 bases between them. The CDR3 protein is CASSYRDPRSNQPQHF. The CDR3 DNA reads TGTGCCAGCAGTTACCGGGACCCGCGCAGCAATCAGCCCCAGCATTTT.

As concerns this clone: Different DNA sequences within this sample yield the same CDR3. The CDR3 sequence: CASSPTGGSYEQYF. The CDR3, as DNA: TGTGCCAGCAGCCCGACAGGGGGCTCGTACGAGCAGTACTTC. This chain joins TRBV7-9 and TRBJ2-7; 10 positions agree with TRBD1. Germline-derived CDR1 and CDR2 are SEHNR and FQNEAQ (reference sequence). The CDR3 extends over 14 amino acids. J lost 4 bases, V lost 5 bases, and 5 bases had no gene match.

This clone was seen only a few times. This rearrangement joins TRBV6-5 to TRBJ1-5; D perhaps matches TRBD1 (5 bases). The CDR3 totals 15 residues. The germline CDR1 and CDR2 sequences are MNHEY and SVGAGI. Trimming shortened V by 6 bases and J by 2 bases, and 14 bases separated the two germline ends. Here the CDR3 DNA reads TGTGCCAGCAGAGCGGGGGTATGGGGCAATCAGCCCCAGCATTTT. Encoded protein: CASRAGVWGNQPQHF.

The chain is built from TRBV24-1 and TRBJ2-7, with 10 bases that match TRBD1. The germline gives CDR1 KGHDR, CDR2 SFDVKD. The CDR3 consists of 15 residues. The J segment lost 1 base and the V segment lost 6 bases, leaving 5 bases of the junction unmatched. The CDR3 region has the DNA TGTGCCACCAGTCCGACAGGGGGCCTTTCCTACGAGCAGTACTTC. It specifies CATSPTGGLSYEQYF.

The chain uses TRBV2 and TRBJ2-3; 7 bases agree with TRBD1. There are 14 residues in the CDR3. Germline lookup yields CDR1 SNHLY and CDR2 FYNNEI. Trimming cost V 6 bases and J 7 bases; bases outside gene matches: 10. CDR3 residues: CASSSGQPPNTQYF. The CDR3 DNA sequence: TGTGCCAGCAGCTCGGGACAGCCCCCGAATACGCAGTATTTT. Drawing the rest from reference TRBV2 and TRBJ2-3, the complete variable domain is EPEVTQTPSHQVTQMGQEVILRCVPISNHLYFYWYRQILGQKVEFLVSFYNNEISEKSEIFDDQFSVERPDGSNFTLKIRSTKLEDSAMYFCASSSGQPPNTQYFGPGTRLTVL.

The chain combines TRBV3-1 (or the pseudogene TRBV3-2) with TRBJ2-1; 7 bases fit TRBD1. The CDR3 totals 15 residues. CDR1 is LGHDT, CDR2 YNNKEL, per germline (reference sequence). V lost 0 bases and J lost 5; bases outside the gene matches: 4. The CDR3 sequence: CASSQDGGTDNEQFF. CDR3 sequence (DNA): TGTGCCAGCAGCCAAGATGGTGGGACAGACAATGAGCAGTTCTTC.

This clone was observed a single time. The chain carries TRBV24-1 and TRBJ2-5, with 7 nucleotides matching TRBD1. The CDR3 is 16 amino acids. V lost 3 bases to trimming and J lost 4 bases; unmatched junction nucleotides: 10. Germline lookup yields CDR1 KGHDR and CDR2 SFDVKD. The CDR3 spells CATSDRQGDVGETQYF. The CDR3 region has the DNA TGTGCCACCAGTGATCGCCAGGGGGACGTCGGAGAGACCCAGTACTTC.